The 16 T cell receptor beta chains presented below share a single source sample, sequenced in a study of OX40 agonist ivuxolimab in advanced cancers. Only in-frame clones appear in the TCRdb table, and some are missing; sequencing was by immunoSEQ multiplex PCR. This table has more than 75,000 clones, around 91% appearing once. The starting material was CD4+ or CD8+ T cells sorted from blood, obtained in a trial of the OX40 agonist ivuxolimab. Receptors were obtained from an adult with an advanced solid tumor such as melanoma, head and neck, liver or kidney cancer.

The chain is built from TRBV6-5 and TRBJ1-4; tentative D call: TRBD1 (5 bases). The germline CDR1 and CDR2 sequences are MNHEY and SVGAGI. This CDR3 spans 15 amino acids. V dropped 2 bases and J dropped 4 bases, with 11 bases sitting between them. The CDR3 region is CASSYAGPGNEKLFF. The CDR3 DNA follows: TGTGCCAGCAGTTACGCAGGGCCTGGTAATGAAAAACTGTTTTTT.

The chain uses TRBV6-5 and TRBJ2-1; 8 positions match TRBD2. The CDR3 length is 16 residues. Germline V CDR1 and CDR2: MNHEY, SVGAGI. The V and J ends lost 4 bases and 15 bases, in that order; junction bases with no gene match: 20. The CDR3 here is CASSSTGLARGRILFF. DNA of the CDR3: TGTGCCAGCAGTTCAACCGGACTAGCCCGAGGTCGTATTTTGTTCTTC.

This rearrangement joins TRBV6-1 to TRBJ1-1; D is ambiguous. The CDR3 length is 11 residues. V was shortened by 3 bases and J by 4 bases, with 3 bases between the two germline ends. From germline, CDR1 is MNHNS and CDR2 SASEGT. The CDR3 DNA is TGTGCCAGCAGTGAGGTCACTGAAGCTTTCTTT. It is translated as CASSEVTEAFF.

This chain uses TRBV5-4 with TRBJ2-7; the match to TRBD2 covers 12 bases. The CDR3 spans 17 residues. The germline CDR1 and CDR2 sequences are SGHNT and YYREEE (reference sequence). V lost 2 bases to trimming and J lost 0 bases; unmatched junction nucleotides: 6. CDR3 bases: TGTGCCAGCAGCTTCGCTAGCGGGAGGGTGAGCTCCTACGAGCAGTACTTC. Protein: CASSFASGRVSSYEQYF.

The CDR3: CASSQITGGAALYGYTF. The CDR3 DNA follows: TGTGCCAGCAGTCAAATAACAGGGGGTGCTGCCCTCTATGGCTACACCTTC. The chain is built from TRBV27 and TRBJ1-2; 8 bases align to TRBD1. CDR3 size: 17 residues. Germline V CDR1 and CDR2: MNHEY, SMNVEV (reference sequence). V lost 5 bases to trimming and J lost 4 bases; unmatched junction nucleotides: 15.

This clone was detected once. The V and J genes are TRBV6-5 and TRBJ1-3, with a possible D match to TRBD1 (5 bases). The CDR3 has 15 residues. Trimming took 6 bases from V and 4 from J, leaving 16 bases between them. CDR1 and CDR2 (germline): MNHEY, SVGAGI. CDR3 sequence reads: CASSPTGTAGNTIYF. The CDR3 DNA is TGTGCCAGCAGCCCGACCGGGACGGCAGGAAACACCATATATTTT.

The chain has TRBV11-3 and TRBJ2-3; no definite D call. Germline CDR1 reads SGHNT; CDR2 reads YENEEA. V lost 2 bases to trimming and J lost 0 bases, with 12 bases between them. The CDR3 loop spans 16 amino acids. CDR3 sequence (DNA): TGTGCCAGCAGCTTACGACGGGTAAAAAGCACAGATACGCAGTATTTT. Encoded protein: CASSLRRVKSTDTQYF.

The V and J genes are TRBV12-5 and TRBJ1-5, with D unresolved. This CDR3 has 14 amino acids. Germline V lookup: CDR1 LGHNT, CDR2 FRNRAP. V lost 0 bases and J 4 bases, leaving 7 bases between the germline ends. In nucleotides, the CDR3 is TGTGCTAGTGGTTTGGTATTGGGAAATCAGCCCCAGCATTTT. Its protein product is CASGLVLGNQPQHF.

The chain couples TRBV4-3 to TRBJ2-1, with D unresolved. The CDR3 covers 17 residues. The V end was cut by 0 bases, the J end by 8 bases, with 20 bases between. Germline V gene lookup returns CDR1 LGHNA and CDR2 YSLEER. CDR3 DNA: TGCGCCAGCAGCCAAGATTTGTCGGTAAGCTCGCTCTATGAGCAGTTCTTC. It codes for CASSQDLSVSSLYEQFF.

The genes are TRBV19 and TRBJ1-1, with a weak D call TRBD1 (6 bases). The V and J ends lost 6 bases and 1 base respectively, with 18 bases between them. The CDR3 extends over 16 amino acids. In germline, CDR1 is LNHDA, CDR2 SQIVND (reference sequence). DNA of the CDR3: TGTGCCAGTAGGGGAGGGGGACGGGAAACGAACACTGAAGCTTTCTTT. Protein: CASRGGGRETNTEAFF.

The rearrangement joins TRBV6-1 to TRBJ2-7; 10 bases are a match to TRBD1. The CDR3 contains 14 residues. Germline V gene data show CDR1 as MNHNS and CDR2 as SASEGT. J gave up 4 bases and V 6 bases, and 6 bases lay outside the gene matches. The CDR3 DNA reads TGTGCCAGCAGCTGGACAGGGGGTGTATACGAGCAGTACTTC. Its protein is CASSWTGGVYEQYF.

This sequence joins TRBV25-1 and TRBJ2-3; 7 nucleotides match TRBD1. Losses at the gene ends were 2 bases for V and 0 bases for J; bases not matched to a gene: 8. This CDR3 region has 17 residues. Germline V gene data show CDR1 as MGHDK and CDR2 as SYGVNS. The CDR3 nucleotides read TGTGCCAGCAGTGAAGCTGCGACAGGGCTGAGCACAGATACGCAGTATTTT. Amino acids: CASSEAATGLSTDTQYF.

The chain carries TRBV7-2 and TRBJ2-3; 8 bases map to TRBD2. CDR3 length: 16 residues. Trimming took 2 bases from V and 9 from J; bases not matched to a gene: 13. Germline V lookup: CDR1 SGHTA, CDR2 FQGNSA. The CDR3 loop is CASSLSHGGAQGTQYF. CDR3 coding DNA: TGTGCCAGCAGCTTATCCCACGGGGGGGCTCAGGGGACGCAGTATTTT.

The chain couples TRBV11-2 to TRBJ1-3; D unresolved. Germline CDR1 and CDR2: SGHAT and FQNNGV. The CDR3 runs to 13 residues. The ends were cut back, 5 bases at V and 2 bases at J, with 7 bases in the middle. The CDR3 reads CASSQTTGNTIYF. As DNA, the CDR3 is TGTGCCAGCAGCCAGACGACTGGAAACACCATATATTTT.

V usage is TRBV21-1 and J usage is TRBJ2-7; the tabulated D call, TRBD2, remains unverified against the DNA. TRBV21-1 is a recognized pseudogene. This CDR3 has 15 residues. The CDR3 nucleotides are TGTGCCAGCAGCAAAGGGAGGGCGGTCACCTACGAGCAGTACTTC. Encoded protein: CASSKGRAVTYEQYF.

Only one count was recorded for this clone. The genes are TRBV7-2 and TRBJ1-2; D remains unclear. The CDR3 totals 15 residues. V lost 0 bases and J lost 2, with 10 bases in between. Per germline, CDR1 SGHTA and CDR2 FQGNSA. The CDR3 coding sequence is TGTGCCAGCAGCTTAGCCACAGCCTTAAACTATGGCTACACCTTC. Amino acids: CASSLATALNYGYTF.